This record concerns one TCR beta chain sequence. Antigen unknown. With no T cell sorting beforehand, total RNA was isolated from whole blood. Germline CDR1 is LGHDT and CDR2 is YNNKEL (reference sequence). The CDR3 sequence is 13 residues long. This sample is drawn from a study of monozygotic twins with inflammatory bowel disease. cDNA was produced in eight separate reactions per sample. From its re-call of the 5' RACE reads, TCRdb lists each CDR3 protein once, without DNA. The sample data list over 110,000 distinct CDR3 sequences. Findings and limits, study-wide: Distinction of different T cell subtypes was not possible.

Material: blood. The sequence was obtained from a human donor with ulcerative colitis or Crohn's disease, or a healthy co-twin of an affected twin (not recorded which). The V gene is TRBV3-1, the J gene TRBJ2-7. The CDR3: CASSLTSPYEQYF.